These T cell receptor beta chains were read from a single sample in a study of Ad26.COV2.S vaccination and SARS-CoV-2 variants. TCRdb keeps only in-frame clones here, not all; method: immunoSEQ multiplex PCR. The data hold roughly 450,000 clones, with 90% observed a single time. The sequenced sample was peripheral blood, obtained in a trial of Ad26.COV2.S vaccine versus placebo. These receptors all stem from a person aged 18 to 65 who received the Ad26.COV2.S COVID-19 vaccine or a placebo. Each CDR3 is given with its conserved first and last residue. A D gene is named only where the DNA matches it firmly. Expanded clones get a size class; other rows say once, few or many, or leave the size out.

CDR3aa: CSVLYHNEQFF
CDR3nt: TGCAGCGTCCTTTACCACAATGAGCAGTTCTTC
v_gene: TRBV29-1
j_gene: TRBJ2-1
abundance: NA
len: 11
d_gene: NA

CDR3aa: CASSRTPSSYNEQFF
CDR3nt: TGTGCCAGCAGCCGGACCCCGAGCTCCTACAATGAGCAGTTCTTC
v_gene: TRBV27
j_gene: TRBJ2-1
abundance: NA
len: 15
d_gene: NA

CDR3aa: CASSVSSGSYEQYF
CDR3nt: TGTGCCAGCAGTGTTTCTAGCGGGTCCTACGAGCAGTACTTC
v_gene: TRBV27
j_gene: TRBJ2-7
abundance: once
len: 14
d_gene: TRBD2

CDR3aa: CASSSGQWLGYTF
CDR3nt: TGTGCCAGCAGTTCGGGACAGTGGCTGGGCTACACCTTC
v_gene: TRBV7-9
j_gene: TRBJ1-2
abundance: NA
len: 13
d_gene: TRBD1

CDR3aa: CASSEALLAGDLF
CDR3nt: TGTGCCAGCAGTGAAGCCCTGCTAGCGGGAGATCTCTTC
v_gene: TRBV2
j_gene: TRBJ2-1
abundance: once
len: 13
d_gene: TRBD2

CDR3aa: CASSYSSSLGEQYF
CDR3nt: TGTGCCAGCAGTTACTCTTCCAGTTTGGGAGAGCAGTACTTC
v_gene: TRBV6-2/TRBV6-3
j_gene: TRBJ2-7
abundance: NA
len: 14
d_gene: NA

CDR3aa: CSGRGGSEQYF
CDR3nt: TGCAGTGGTAGAGGGGGCTCCGAGCAGTACTTC
v_gene: TRBV20-1
j_gene: TRBJ2-7
abundance: NA
len: 11
d_gene: TRBD1

CDR3aa: CASSRPGEFGNTEAFF
CDR3nt: TGTGCCAGCAGCCGCCCGGGGGAGTTCGGTAACACTGAAGCTTTCTTT
v_gene: TRBV7-9
j_gene: TRBJ1-1
abundance: once
len: 16
d_gene: NA

CDR3aa: CASSRLVPNTEAFF
CDR3nt: TGTGCCAGCAGTCGTTTGGTCCCGAACACTGAAGCTTTCTTT
v_gene: TRBV28
j_gene: TRBJ1-1
abundance: once
len: 14
d_gene: NA

CDR3aa: CASSQRLRYEQYF
CDR3nt: TGTGCCAGCAGTCAGAGACTGAGATACGAGCAGTACTTC
v_gene: TRBV12-3/TRBV12-4
j_gene: TRBJ2-7
abundance: NA
len: 13
d_gene: NA

CDR3aa: CASSLYGGSNQPQHF
CDR3nt: TGTGCCAGCAGTTTATATGGAGGTAGCAATCAGCCCCAGCATTTT
v_gene: TRBV27
j_gene: TRBJ1-5
abundance: NA
len: 15
d_gene: NA

CDR3aa: CASSPPGQPLTGELFF
CDR3nt: TGTGCCAGCAGTCCCCCGGGACAGCCTCTCACCGGGGAGCTGTTTTTT
v_gene: TRBV27
j_gene: TRBJ2-2
abundance: NA
len: 16
d_gene: TRBD1

CDR3aa: CASSIRQILYSYEQYF
CDR3nt: TGTGCCAGCAGTATACGACAGATTTTGTACTCCTACGAGCAGTACTTC
v_gene: TRBV2
j_gene: TRBJ2-7
abundance: NA
len: 16
d_gene: NA

CDR3aa: CASNRGIQETQYF
CDR3nt: TGTGCCAGCAATAGGGGGATCCAAGAGACCCAGTACTTC
v_gene: TRBV25-1
j_gene: TRBJ2-5
abundance: NA
len: 13
d_gene: NA

CDR3aa: CASSHSGLTGELFF
CDR3nt: TGCGCCAGCAGCCACTCGGGCCTCACCGGGGAGCTGTTTTTT
v_gene: TRBV4-3
j_gene: TRBJ2-2
abundance: NA
len: 14
d_gene: NA

CDR3aa: CASSSQTYTDTQYF
CDR3nt: TGTGCCAGCTCTTCTCAAACTTACACAGATACGCAGTATTTT
v_gene: TRBV18
j_gene: TRBJ2-3
abundance: NA
len: 14
d_gene: NA

CDR3aa: CASSPGTGWGFGNQPQHF
CDR3nt: TGTGCCAGCAGCCCTGGGACAGGTTGGGGTTTTGGCAATCAGCCCCAGCATTTT
v_gene: TRBV28
j_gene: TRBJ1-5
abundance: once
len: 18
d_gene: TRBD1

CDR3aa: CASSLGRTQYF
CDR3nt: TGTGCCAGCAGCTTGGGGCGGACCCAGTACTTC
v_gene: TRBV14
j_gene: TRBJ2-5
abundance: NA
len: 11
d_gene: NA

CDR3aa: CASTGASYEQYF
CDR3nt: TGTGCCAGCACAGGGGCCTCATACGAGCAGTACTTC
v_gene: TRBV28
j_gene: TRBJ2-7
abundance: NA
len: 12
d_gene: NA

CDR3aa: CASSPLGQSTGELFF
CDR3nt: TGTGCCAGCTCACCACTAGGACAGTCCACCGGGGAGCTGTTTTTT
v_gene: TRBV18
j_gene: TRBJ2-2
abundance: few
len: 15
d_gene: NA

CDR3aa: CASSQGRGPPPYGYTF
CDR3nt: TGTGCCAGCAGCCAAGGGCGGGGCCCCCCGCCCTATGGCTACACCTTC
v_gene: TRBV14
j_gene: TRBJ1-2
abundance: once
len: 16
d_gene: NA

CDR3aa: CASSRGTSGSQRSYNEQFF
CDR3nt: TGTGCCAGCAGCCGGGGGACTAGCGGGAGTCAAAGGAGCTACAATGAGCAGTTCTTC
v_gene: TRBV7-2
j_gene: TRBJ2-1
abundance: NA
len: 19
d_gene: TRBD2

CDR3aa: CASSLTGGETQYF
CDR3nt: TGTGCCAGCAGCTTGACAGGGGGCGAGACCCAGTACTTC
v_gene: TRBV5-6
j_gene: TRBJ2-5
abundance: once
len: 13
d_gene: TRBD1

CDR3aa: CASSVDQGGYTF
CDR3nt: TGTGCCAGCAGCGTAGACCAGGGGGGCTACACCTTC
v_gene: TRBV9
j_gene: TRBJ1-2
abundance: NA
len: 12
d_gene: NA

CDR3aa: CASSPGLASYEQYF
CDR3nt: TGTGCCAGCAGCCCAGGCCTAGCTTCCTACGAGCAGTACTTC
v_gene: TRBV7-9
j_gene: TRBJ2-7
abundance: NA
len: 14
d_gene: NA

CDR3aa: CASSYRGLAGGEQYF
CDR3nt: TGTGCCAGCAGTTACCGCGGACTAGCGGGAGGCGAGCAGTACTTC
v_gene: TRBV6-5
j_gene: TRBJ2-7
abundance: NA
len: 15
d_gene: TRBD2

CDR3aa: CASSVGLDSSGANVLTF
CDR3nt: TGTGCCAGCAGCGTAGGACTAGACAGCTCTGGGGCCAACGTCCTGACTTTC
v_gene: TRBV9
j_gene: TRBJ2-6
abundance: NA
len: 17
d_gene: NA

CDR3aa: CASKGLNTGELFF
CDR3nt: TGTGCCAGCAAAGGACTAAACACCGGGGAGCTGTTTTTT
v_gene: TRBV6-5
j_gene: TRBJ2-2
abundance: NA
len: 13
d_gene: NA

CDR3aa: CASSPLGTSGVNEQFF
CDR3nt: TGTGCCAGCTCACCCCTAGGAACTAGCGGGGTAAATGAGCAGTTCTTC
v_gene: TRBV18
j_gene: TRBJ2-1
abundance: NA
len: 16
d_gene: TRBD2

CDR3aa: CASSHLADSYNEQFF
CDR3nt: TGCGCCAGCAGCCACCTAGCGGACTCCTACAATGAGCAGTTCTTC
v_gene: TRBV5-1
j_gene: TRBJ2-1
abundance: NA
len: 15
d_gene: TRBD2

CDR3aa: CASRTGIDEQYF
CDR3nt: TGTGCCAGCCGGACAGGGATAGACGAGCAGTACTTC
v_gene: TRBV12-3/TRBV12-4
j_gene: TRBJ2-7
abundance: NA
len: 12
d_gene: TRBD1

CDR3aa: CASTSEANYGYTF
CDR3nt: TGTGCCAGCACGTCAGAAGCTAACTATGGCTACACCTTC
v_gene: TRBV2
j_gene: TRBJ1-2
abundance: NA
len: 13
d_gene: NA

CDR3aa: CASSADMTLFGYTF
CDR3nt: TGTGCCAGCAGCGCCGACATGACACTTTTTGGCTACACCTTC
v_gene: TRBV5-5
j_gene: TRBJ1-2
abundance: NA
len: 14
d_gene: NA

CDR3aa: CASSSQGNTEAFF
CDR3nt: TGTGCCAGCAGCTCACAGGGTAACACTGAAGCTTTCTTT
v_gene: TRBV7-2
j_gene: TRBJ1-1
abundance: NA
len: 13
d_gene: NA

CDR3aa: CASSPRPLAGSNEQFF
CDR3nt: TGTGCCAGCAGCCCCAGGCCCCTAGCGGGGTCCAATGAGCAGTTCTTC
v_gene: TRBV9
j_gene: TRBJ2-1
abundance: few
len: 16
d_gene: TRBD2

CDR3aa: CASSRTGGSTEAFF
CDR3nt: TGTGCCAGCAGCCGGACAGGGGGAAGCACTGAAGCTTTCTTT
v_gene: TRBV7-9
j_gene: TRBJ1-1
abundance: NA
len: 14
d_gene: TRBD1

CDR3aa: CASSHLGAGAGVAVEQFF
CDR3nt: TGTGCCAGCAGCCATTTAGGGGCCGGGGCGGGAGTAGCGGTTGAGCAGTTCTTC
v_gene: TRBV4-2
j_gene: TRBJ2-1
abundance: NA
len: 18
d_gene: TRBD2

CDR3aa: CASSLALGFAEPFIDEQFF
CDR3nt: TGCGCCAGCAGCTTGGCCCTAGGTTTTGCGGAACCTTTTATAGATGAGCAGTTCTTC
v_gene: TRBV5-1
j_gene: TRBJ2-1
abundance: NA
len: 19
d_gene: NA

CDR3aa: CASSGVGGGLSNEQFF
CDR3nt: TGTGCCAGCAGCGGAGTGGGAGGGGGGCTAAGCAATGAGCAGTTCTTC
v_gene: TRBV7-9
j_gene: TRBJ2-1
abundance: NA
len: 16
d_gene: NA